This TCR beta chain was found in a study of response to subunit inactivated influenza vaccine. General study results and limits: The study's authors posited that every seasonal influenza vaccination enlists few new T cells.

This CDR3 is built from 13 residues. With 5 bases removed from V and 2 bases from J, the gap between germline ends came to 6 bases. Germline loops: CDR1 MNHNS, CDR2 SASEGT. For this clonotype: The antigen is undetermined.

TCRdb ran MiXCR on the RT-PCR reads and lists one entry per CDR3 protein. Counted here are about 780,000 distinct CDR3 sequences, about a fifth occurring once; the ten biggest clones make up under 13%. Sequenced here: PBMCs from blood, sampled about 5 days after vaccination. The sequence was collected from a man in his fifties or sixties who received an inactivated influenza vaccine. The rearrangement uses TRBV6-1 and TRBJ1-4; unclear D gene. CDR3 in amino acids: CASSTNTNEKLFF. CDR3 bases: TGTGCCAGCAGTACCAATACTAATGAAAAACTGTTTTTT.